The 23 T cell receptor beta chains reported below all come from one sample, sequenced in a study of cytomegalovirus exposure and HLA in healthy donors. The PCR contained 60 Vbeta and 13 Jbeta primers. Sequenced by immunoSEQ multiplex PCR; TCRdb stores in-frame clones only, minus some. The sample contains 91,000 or so clones, about 80% of which appear only once. Material for sequencing was PBMCs. The receptors here all came from a young man in good health and CMV-seropositive.

This chain uses TRBV29-1 with TRBJ2-5; D possibly corresponds to TRBD2 (6 bases). There are 12 residues in the CDR3. Germline V gene sequence: CDR1 SQVTM, CDR2 ANQGSEA. DNA of the CDR3: TGCAGTTCAGGGACTGGACACGGGTCCCAGTACTTC. The encoded protein is CSSGTGHGSQYF.

Notes on this clone: The junction does not match germline at one end; this may be a read error. The genes are TRBV7-6 and TRBJ2-5, with 9 bases aligning to TRBD2. Germline lookup yields CDR1 SGHVS and CDR2 FNYEAQ. CDR3 length: 14 residues. CDR3 DNA sequence: TGTGCCAGCAGCTTGGGGCGGGGGGGAGAGACCCGGTACTTC. Translated, it gives CASSLGRGGETRYF.

The CDR3, as DNA: TGCGCCAGCAGCTTGGGACCGTCTAGCGCAGATACGCAGTATTTT. Translation gives CASSLGPSSADTQYF. The chain uses TRBV5-1 and TRBJ2-3; possible D gene TRBD2, 6 bases. Germline CDR1 and CDR2: SGHRS and YFSETQ. Deletions cut 0 bases from V and 4 bases from J, with 12 bases between. CDR3 length: 15 residues.

This sequence joins TRBV6-5 and TRBJ2-7, with D perhaps TRBD1 or TRBD2 (6 bases each). CDR3 length: 13 residues. Germline V gene data show CDR1 as MNHEY and CDR2 as SVGAGI. The ends were cut back, 10 bases at V and 2 bases at J, with 15 bases in the middle. CDR3 DNA sequence: TGTGCCACCAGGGGTAGCGGTGCCTACGAGCAGTACTTC. Translated: CATRGSGAYEQYF.

This clone was counted a few times. The chain recombines TRBV2 with TRBJ2-7, with D unclear. The CDR3 is 15 residues long. Per the germline V gene, CDR1 is SNHLY and CDR2 is FYNNEI. Trimming shortened V by 1 base and J by 0 bases, and 10 bases separated the two germline ends. CDR3: CASSEDSTNSYEQYF. DNA of the CDR3: TGTGCCAGCAGTGAAGATAGCACGAACTCCTACGAGCAGTACTTC.

The chain combines TRBV10-3 with TRBJ1-5; tentatively, D is TRBD1 (5 bases). CDR1 is ENHRY and CDR2 is SYGVKD in the germline V gene. The CDR3 extends over 15 amino acids. Trimming left V 0 bases short and J 6 bases short, with 12 bases between. CDR3 bases: TGTGCCATCAGTGAGTCGAAGGGGTTGGGTCAGCCCCAGCATTTT. As protein: CAISESKGLGQPQHF.

V usage is TRBV27 and J usage is TRBJ2-3, with 10 bases aligning to TRBD2. Per germline, CDR1 MNHEY and CDR2 SMNVEV (reference sequence). Losses at the gene ends were 5 bases for V and 4 bases for J; bases not matched to a gene: 9. This CDR3 spans 16 amino acids. CDR3 DNA sequence: TGTGCCAGCAGTCCCTCGTCAAGCGGGGGGGCAGATACGCAGTATTTT. This encodes CASSPSSSGGADTQYF.

This clone was seen a handful of times. The chain recombines TRBV19 with TRBJ2-1, with D maybe TRBD2 (6 bases). CDR1 and CDR2 from the germline V gene are LNHDA and SQIVND (reference sequence). V lost 1 base and J lost 2, with 9 bases in between. There are 15 residues in the CDR3. The CDR3 DNA reads TGTGCCAGTAGTATAGGGGCGGGAACCTACAATGAGCAGTTCTTC. Translating gives CASSIGAGTYNEQFF.

This chain uses TRBV5-1 with TRBJ1-3, with TRBD1 matching 7 bases. CDR3 length equals 18 residues. J gave up 3 bases and V 2 bases, and 14 bases lay outside the gene matches. Germline lookup yields CDR1 SGHRS and CDR2 YFSETQ. The CDR3 sequence: CASSFAGPNRGRGNTIYF. For the CDR3, the DNA is TGCGCCAGCAGCTTCGCAGGTCCCAACAGGGGCCGTGGAAACACCATATATTTT.

The chain recombines TRBV5-1 with TRBJ1-1; 7 positions match TRBD1. V shed 5 bases, J shed 8 bases, and the junction held 6 bases outside the gene matches. The length of the CDR3 is 12 residues. Per the germline V gene, CDR1 is SGHRS and CDR2 is YFSETQ. The CDR3 spells CASSHTGAEAFF. The CDR3, as DNA: TGCGCCAGCAGTCATACAGGGGCCGAAGCTTTCTTT.

This clone has just a few counts. The V gene is TRBV5-1, the J gene TRBJ1-2, with a weak D call TRBD1 (6 bases). With 4 bases removed from V and 8 bases from J, the gap between germline ends came to 18 bases. Germline CDR1 reads SGHRS; CDR2 reads YFSETQ. This CDR3 region has 14 residues. In nucleotides, the CDR3 is TGCGCCAGCAGCGCGGACCGACAGGCCCACGGCTACACCTTC. The encoded protein is CASSADRQAHGYTF.

The genes are TRBV5-1 and TRBJ2-2; D gene ambiguous. This CDR3 has 14 residues. Between the trimmed V and J ends, which lost 0 bases and 3 bases, there was a span of 6 bases. Germline lookup yields CDR1 SGHRS and CDR2 YFSETQ. DNA of the CDR3: TGCGCCAGCAGCTTGGCGGGTCACACCGGGGAGCTGTTTTTT. It translates to CASSLAGHTGELFF.

This chain uses TRBV27 with TRBJ2-2, with TRBD1 identical over 12 bases. The germline gives CDR1 MNHEY, CDR2 SMNVEV (reference sequence). Trimming removed 1 base from V and 8 bases from J; junction bases left unmatched: 5. The CDR3 length is 16 residues. The CDR3 nucleotides read TGTGCCAGCAGTTTATGGGGACAGGGGGCGAGTGGGGAGCTGTTTTTT. Amino acid sequence: CASSLWGQGASGELFF.

This chain links TRBV18 with TRBJ1-1, with D possibly being TRBD1 (5 bases). CDR1 is KGHSH, CDR2 LQKENI, per germline. This CDR3 spans 17 amino acids. The ends were cut back, 3 bases at V and 1 base at J, with 18 bases in the middle. CDR3 DNA: TGTGCCAGCTCACCCTCTCAATTTCCGACAGCGAACACTGAAGCTTTCTTT. Amino acid sequence: CASSPSQFPTANTEAFF.

Only a few counts were recorded for this clone. The chain links TRBV20-1 to TRBJ2-7; D may be TRBD2 (5 bases). The germline V gene has CDR1 DFQATT and CDR2 SNEGSKA (reference sequence). The CDR3 extends over 10 amino acids. V was cut by 6 bases and J by 8 bases, with 11 bases left in between. CDR3 sequence reads: CSAEDSKQYF. CDR3 nucleotide sequence: TGCAGTGCGGAGGACTCCAAGCAGTACTTC.

The chain has TRBV5-4 and TRBJ2-7; weak D call: TRBD2 (6 bases). The germline V gene encodes CDR1 SGHNT and CDR2 YYREEE (reference sequence). Trimming stripped 4 bases from V and 3 bases from J, with 14 bases between. This CDR3 is 14 amino acids long. In DNA, the CDR3 is TGTGCCAGCAGCCTTCGGACGGGGGTCTACGAGCAGTACTTC. It is translated as CASSLRTGVYEQYF.

This chain connects TRBV2 to TRBJ2-5; 11 nucleotides agree with TRBD1. After removal of 9 bases from V and 4 bases from J, the junction contained 4 bases not matched to a gene. CDR3 size: 13 residues. From germline, CDR1 is SNHLY and CDR2 FYNNEI. The CDR3 spells CARGDRGGETQYF. As DNA, the CDR3 is TGTGCCAGGGGGGACAGGGGGGGAGAGACCCAGTACTTC.

Here the CDR3 reads CASSRGEGEKLFF. The CDR3 bases are TGTGCCAGCTCCAGGGGCGAGGGGGAAAAACTGTTTTTT. This chain joins TRBV5-4 and TRBJ1-4, with D tentatively TRBD1 (6 bases). V lost 7 bases and J lost 8, with 15 bases in between. The CDR3 covers 13 residues. The germline V gene encodes CDR1 SGHNT and CDR2 YYREEE (reference sequence).

This clone was found a few times. The chain carries TRBV5-1 and TRBJ1-3; D unclear. The CDR3 is made up of 14 amino acids. From germline, CDR1 is SGHRS and CDR2 YFSETQ. V lost 1 base to trimming and J lost 4 bases, with 9 bases between them. The CDR3: CASSLRGGGNTIYF. The CDR3 coding sequence is TGCGCCAGCAGCTTGCGGGGTGGCGGAAACACCATATATTTT.

J is TRBJ1-6 and V is TRBV4-1; 11 bases match TRBD1. V lost 2 bases, J lost 9 bases, and 3 bases stayed unmatched. Germline V lookup: CDR1 MGHRA, CDR2 YSYEKL. CDR3 length equals 15 residues. CDR3 residues: CASSQPDRGLSPLHF. DNA for the CDR3: TGCGCCAGCAGCCAACCGGACAGGGGGCTTTCACCCCTCCACTTT.

The chain has TRBV7-9 and TRBJ1-3, with D hard to call. Trimming stripped 1 base from V and 1 base from J, with 8 bases between. This CDR3 comprises 15 residues. Germline V CDR1 and CDR2: SEHNR, FQNEAQ (reference sequence). The CDR3, as DNA: TGTGCCAGCAGCTTAGGAGAGGCTTCTGGAAACACCATATATTTT. It yields the protein CASSLGEASGNTIYF.

This chain uses TRBV5-4 with TRBJ2-3, with 7 bases identical to TRBD2. CDR1 SGHNT and CDR2 YYREEE come from the germline V gene (reference sequence). The V gene end was trimmed by 0 bases and the J gene end by 4 bases; junction bases not matched to a gene: 5. This CDR3 spans 15 amino acids. The CDR3 DNA reads as TGTGCCAGCAGCTTGGGCGGGAGTAGCCCAGATACGCAGTATTTT. Translation gives CASSLGGSSPDTQYF.

The J gene is TRBJ2-4, the V gene TRBV18, with a tentative D call TRBD1 (5 bases). Germline V gene sequence: CDR1 KGHSH, CDR2 LQKENI. Trimming stripped 3 bases from V and 1 base from J, with 16 bases between. The CDR3 consists of 17 residues. The CDR3 here is CASSPLGARAAKNIQYF. The CDR3 DNA sequence: TGTGCCAGCTCACCTCTAGGGGCCAGGGCGGCCAAAAACATTCAGTACTTC.